This T cell receptor (beta chain) comes out of a study of T-cell reconstitution after alpha-beta-depleted transplantation in children. Per germline, CDR1 LGHDT and CDR2 YNNKEL (reference sequence). The CDR3 sequence is 17 residues long. Between the trimmed V and J ends, which lost 0 bases and 6 bases, there was a span of 17 bases. The TCRbeta library incorporated unique molecular identifiers. TCRdb re-called the PCR reads through MiXCR, storing one row per CDR3 protein. The table has a few hundred thousand distinct CDR3 sequences, about 23% seen once; the top ten hold roughly 2.6%. The chain carries TRBV3-1 and TRBJ2-2, with D unclear. The TCR was taken from a girl aged 2-10 years with Fanconi anemia, due to receive a stem cell transplant. The sequencing here drew on PBMCs, taken before TCRalphabeta/CD19-depleted stem cell transplant. CDR3 nucleotide sequence: TGTGCCAGCAGCCAAGATCGCAGCAGGTTGTTGGCCGGGGAGCTGTTTTTT. Protein product: CASSQDRSRLLAGELFF.